These 27 T cell receptor beta chains share one sample of origin, sequenced in a study of CD8+CD57+ T cells in acquired aplastic anemia. Genomic DNA provided the template from which TCR beta VDJ and CDR3 profiles were obtained. TCRdb redid the calling of the reads with MiXCR, one entry per CDR3 protein. The repertoire holds 200,000 or so distinct CDR3 sequences, less than 60% seen once, with around 8.8% in the top ten. Patients selected for sequencing had displayed CD8+CD57+ cell expansion by flow cytometry. The sequenced sample consisted of sorted CD4+, CD8+, or CD8+CD57+ T cells (not recorded which) from PBMCs. The source of these receptors is a human donor with aplastic anemia.

The rearrangement joins TRBV10-2 to TRBJ2-3, with 7 bases aligning to TRBD1. CDR3 length equals 14 residues. The germline V gene has CDR1 WSHSY and CDR2 SAAADI. After removal of 6 bases from V and 4 bases from J, the junction contained 7 bases not matched to a gene. DNA of the CDR3: TGCGCCAGCAGGGCCGACAGGGTGTCAGATACGCAGTATTTT. Translated, it gives CASRADRVSDTQYF.

The count of this clonotype is one. The chain couples TRBV7-6 to TRBJ2-1; D might be TRBD2 (5 bases). V gave up 1 base and J gave up 2 bases, with 12 bases separating them. Per germline, CDR1 SGHVS and CDR2 FNYEAQ. The CDR3 consists of 16 residues. In DNA form, the CDR3 reads TGTGCCAGCAGCTTAGGAGGGTCCTATACCTACAATGAGCAGTTCTTC. Amino acids: CASSLGGSYTYNEQFF.

This clonotype has a handful of counts. This chain joins TRBV6-2 or TRBV6-3 and TRBJ1-1, with TRBD1 matching over 7 bases. Germline trimming cut 0 bases from V and 7 bases from J; bases unmatched to any gene: 11. This CDR3 contains 16 residues. CDR1 and CDR2 (germline): MNHEY, SVGEGT. The CDR3 spells CASSYSRGRVGNEAFF. CDR3 DNA: TGTGCCAGCAGTTACTCGAGGGGGCGCGTAGGGAATGAAGCTTTCTTT.

About this clonotype itself: This may come from a read error, since a much larger clone is one base off. The chain combines TRBV4-2 with TRBJ2-2, with D possibly matching TRBD1 (6 bases). CDR3 length equals 16 residues. Germline V CDR1 and CDR2: LGHNA, YNFKEQ. For the CDR3, the DNA is TGTGCCAGCAGCCAAGGAAGGACAGCGAACACCGGGGAGCTGGTTTTT. Its protein product is CASSQGRTANTGELVF.

This clonotype occurred many times. The V and J genes are TRBV7-2 and TRBJ2-7, with D possibly matching TRBD1 (5 bases). Per the germline V gene, CDR1 is SGHTA and CDR2 is FQGNSA. The V end was cut by 1 base, the J end by 5 bases, with 12 bases between. CDR3 length equals 14 residues. CDR3 DNA: TGTGCCAGCAGCTTAGAAGCAGGGTGGCACGAGCAGTACTTC. Translation: CASSLEAGWHEQYF.

This clonotype was recorded at least ten times. This rearrangement joins TRBV10-1 to TRBJ2-3; 7 bases map to TRBD2. The length of the CDR3 is 15 residues. Trimming removed 2 bases from V and 1 base from J; junction bases left unmatched: 3. CDR1 is WNHNN and CDR2 is SYGVQD in the germline V gene (reference sequence). CDR3 protein: CASSERAGGTDTQYF. As DNA, the CDR3 is TGCGCCAGCAGTGAGCGGGCGGGAGGCACAGATACGCAGTATTTT.

This sequence joins TRBV7-2 and TRBJ2-7; D gene uncertain. V lost 3 bases to trimming and J lost 4 bases, with 10 bases between them. The V gene's germline CDR1 is SGHTA and CDR2 FQGNSA. This CDR3 has 13 residues. The CDR3 sequence is CASSFAGAYEQYF. In nucleotides, the CDR3 is TGTGCCAGCAGCTTCGCAGGAGCATACGAGCAGTACTTC.

This clonotype has more than one count but fewer than ten. The chain carries TRBV7-9 and TRBJ2-1; no clear D gene. V was cut by 3 bases and J by 7 bases, with 4 bases left in between. The CDR3 sequence is 11 residues long. Germline CDR1 reads SEHNR; CDR2 reads FQNEAQ (reference sequence). CDR3 sequence (DNA): TGTGCCAGCAGCTTGGCTAATGAGCAGTTCTTC. Translated: CASSLANEQFF.

This chain joins TRBV2 and TRBJ2-7, with 11 bases that match TRBD2. V was clipped by 10 bases and J by 3 bases; unmatched bases: 2. Germline CDR1 and CDR2: SNHLY and FYNNEI. The CDR3 runs to 12 residues. The DNA of the CDR3 is TGTGCCACCGGGACTAGCGGCTACGAGCAGTACTTC. Protein: CATGTSGYEQYF. The variable domain in full, with the rest retrieved from reference TRBV2 and TRBJ2-7, is EPEVTQTPSHQVTQMGQEVILRCVPISNHLYFYWYRQILGQKVEFLVSFYNNEISEKSEIFDDQFSVERPDGSNFTLKIRSTKLEDSAMYFCATGTSGYEQYFGPGTRLTVT.

The chain employs TRBV20-1 and TRBJ2-1, with 7 nucleotides matching TRBD2. Looked up from germline, CDR1 is DFQATT and CDR2 is SNEGSKA (reference sequence). CDR3 size: 14 residues. V trimming: 3 bases; J trimming: 4 bases; junction bases outside the gene matches: 6. In DNA, the CDR3 is TGCAGTGCTAGGTCCCTAGCGGTATACAATGAGCAGTTCTTC. It translates to CSARSLAVYNEQFF.

Worth noting for this clonotype: One end of the junction does not line up with germline, which may come from a read error. The gene calls are TRBV11-1 and TRBJ2-1, with TRBD2 matching 11 bases. The CDR3 contains 17 residues. Germline values: CDR1 SGHAT, CDR2 FQDESV (reference sequence). CDR3 nucleotides: TGTGCCAACAGCACAAGTAGGGGGACTAGCGGCTACAATGAGCAGTTCTTC. It yields the protein CANSTSRGTSGYNEQFF.

The chain joins TRBV19 to TRBJ1-1; 11 nucleotides align to TRBD1. V trimming: 6 bases; J trimming: 4 bases; junction bases outside the gene matches: 4. This CDR3 spans 14 amino acids. CDR1 is LNHDA, CDR2 SQIVND, per germline (reference sequence). The CDR3 DNA sequence: TGTGCCAGTAGGGACAGGGGGCGAAGCACTGAAGCTTTCTTT. It codes for CASRDRGRSTEAFF.

V is TRBV7-8 and J is TRBJ1-5; unclear D gene. With 0 bases removed from V and 6 bases from J, the gap between germline ends came to 9 bases. The CDR3 consists of 14 residues. The germline V gene has CDR1 SGHVS and CDR2 FQNEAQ. The CDR3 loop is CASSLAGFGQPQHF. The CDR3 nucleotides are TGTGCCAGCAGCTTAGCGGGATTCGGTCAGCCCCAGCATTTT.

This clonotype was picked up many times. The J gene is TRBJ2-7, the V gene TRBV12-3 or TRBV12-4; D might be TRBD1 or TRBD2, each matching 5 bases. With 6 bases removed from V and 7 bases from J, the gap between germline ends came to 19 bases. The CDR3 is 14 amino acids. The CDR3 loop reads CASRPGTQLREQYF. Here the CDR3 DNA reads TGTGCCAGCAGACCCGGGACCCAGTTGAGAGAGCAGTACTTC.

The rearrangement links TRBV19 to TRBJ1-1; no reliable D call. V was shortened by 0 bases and J by 7 bases, with 9 bases between the two germline ends. The CDR3 consists of 13 residues. CDR1 and CDR2 from the germline V gene are LNHDA and SQIVND (reference sequence). The CDR3 spells CASSIDLLGEAFF. CDR3 coding DNA: TGTGCCAGTAGTATAGATCTATTGGGTGAAGCTTTCTTT.

The chain uses TRBV7-9 and TRBJ1-2; D is uncertain. The CDR3 extends over 13 amino acids. Trimming cost V 4 bases and J 10 bases, with 16 bases left between them. Germline CDR1 reads SEHNR; CDR2 reads FQNEAQ (reference sequence). CDR3 bases: TGTGCCAGCAGCTCGTGGCAGAGGAGTGACTACACCTTC. Translated: CASSSWQRSDYTF.

In its sample, this clonotype was seen many times. The CDR3 DNA reads TGTGCCAGTAGTATGGACAGGGCCTTCAATCAGCCCCAGCATTTT. Protein product: CASSMDRAFNQPQHF. The chain links TRBV19 to TRBJ1-5; 8 bases are a match to TRBD1. The V gene end was trimmed by 3 bases and the J gene end by 3 bases; junction bases not matched to a gene: 4. The CDR3 length is 15 residues. Germline values: CDR1 LNHDA, CDR2 SQIVND (reference sequence).

The table lists this clonotype with many counts. CDR3 nucleotide sequence: TGTGCCAGCAGCCCACGCGATGGTTCCTATGGCTACACCTTC. Its translation: CASSPRDGSYGYTF. V is TRBV3-1 and J is TRBJ1-2; D not resolved. CDR1 LGHDT and CDR2 YNNKEL come from the germline V gene (reference sequence). This CDR3 contains 14 residues. Between the trimmed V and J ends, which lost 4 bases and 4 bases, there was a span of 13 bases.

For this clonotype: A much bigger clone sits one base away, suggesting this may be a read error. This rearrangement joins TRBV5-6 to TRBJ1-2; D is undetermined. The V and J ends lost 3 bases and 3 bases respectively, with 12 bases between them. This CDR3 has 14 amino acids. Germline-derived CDR1 and CDR2 are SGHDT and YYEEEE. Here the CDR3 DNA reads TGTGCCAGCAGCTCGAGCAACGGGCACTATGGCTACACCTTC. Its protein is CASSSSNGHYGYTF. The variable domain in full, completed from reference TRBV5-6 and TRBJ1-2, reads DAGVTQSPTHLIKTRGQQVTLRCSPKSGHDTVSWYQQALGQGPQFIFQYYEEEERQRGNFPDRFSGHQFPNYSSELNVNALLLGDSALYLCASSSSNGHYGYTFGSGTRLTVV.

This clonotype has ten or more counts. The J gene is TRBJ2-7, the V gene TRBV5-1, with D possibly being TRBD2 (6 bases). The CDR3 has 11 residues. V was trimmed by 10 bases and J by 6 bases, leaving 14 bases between them. Germline lookup yields CDR1 SGHRS and CDR2 YFSETQ. CDR3 bases: TGCGCCCGGGATACTAGCAGCGAGCAGTACTTC. Translating it yields CARDTSSEQYF. Together with reference TRBV5-1 and TRBJ2-7, the CDR3 gives the full variable domain: KAGVTQTPRYLIKTRGQQVTLSCSPISGHRSVSWYQQTPGQGLQFLFEYFSETQRNKGNFPGRFSGRQFSNSRSEMNVSTLELGDSALYLCARDTSSEQYFGPGTRLTVT.

This clonotype was counted a few times. The genes are TRBV25-1 and TRBJ1-1, with TRBD1 identical over 8 bases. The V and J ends lost 2 bases and 6 bases, in that order; junction bases with no gene match: 2. CDR3 length: 13 amino acids. Germline CDR1 MGHDK, CDR2 SYGVNS. DNA for the CDR3: TGTGCCAGCAGTGAAACGGACAGGGCTGAAGCTTTCTTT. Residues: CASSETDRAEAFF.

V and J are TRBV24-1 and TRBJ2-3, with D perhaps matching TRBD1 or TRBD2 (6 bases each). This CDR3 comprises 14 residues. V lost 5 bases and J lost 11, with 19 bases in between. Germline assignment: CDR1 KGHDR and CDR2 SFDVKD. In DNA form, the CDR3 reads TGTGCCACCAGTGCGGTAGGGGGAGGCAATGAGCAGTATTTT. Translated: CATSAVGGGNEQYF.

The chain uses TRBV19 and TRBJ1-3; D unresolved. The germline V gene has CDR1 LNHDA and CDR2 SQIVND (reference sequence). The CDR3 is 13 residues long. Trimming cost V 7 bases and J 1 base, with 8 bases left between them. The DNA for the CDR3 is TGTGCCAGTAAGGAATGGTCTGGAAACACCATATATTTT. As protein: CASKEWSGNTIYF.

Points on this clonotype: This sequence may be a read error, since a much larger clone differs from it by one base. The J gene is TRBJ1-1, the V gene TRBV5-1, with D possibly TRBD1 on 6 matching bases. The CDR3 totals 16 residues. The germline CDR1 and CDR2 sequences are SGHRS and YFSETQ. The DNA for the CDR3 is TGCGCCAACAGCATAGATCCAGGGGCGTTGAACACTGAAGCTTTCTTT. It encodes CANSIDPGALNTEAFF.

This clonotype was counted between two and nine times. V usage is TRBV7-3 and J usage is TRBJ2-1; perhaps TRBD1 as D (5 bases). V was pared by 3 bases and J by 9 bases, with 9 bases between. Germline CDR1 SGHTA, CDR2 FQGTGA. This CDR3 spans 12 amino acids. The CDR3 DNA is TGTGCCAGCAGCTTCTCAGGGATTGAGCAGTTCTTC. It specifies CASSFSGIEQFF. Combining the CDR3 with reference TRBV7-3 and TRBJ2-1 gives the whole variable domain GAGVSQTPSNKVTEKGKYVELRCDPISGHTALYWYRQSLGQGPEFLIYFQGTGAADDSGLPNDRFFAVRPEGSVSTLKIQRTERGDSAVYLCASSFSGIEQFFGPGTRLTVL.

This clonotype was counted many times. V and J are TRBV7-2 and TRBJ2-1, with D perhaps TRBD1 or TRBD2 (6 bases each). There are 13 residues in the CDR3. Germline V gene lookup returns CDR1 SGHTA and CDR2 FQGNSA. Trimming took 1 base from V and 15 from J, leaving 16 bases between them. The CDR3 region is CASSLEFWSGAFF. In DNA, the CDR3 is TGTGCCAGCAGCTTAGAATTTTGGTCGGGGGCGTTCTTC.

The chain employs TRBV2 and TRBJ2-2; TRBD2 matches 11 bases. Germline assignment: CDR1 SNHLY and CDR2 FYNNEI. J was trimmed by 4 bases and V by 5 bases; bases with no gene match: 3. The CDR3 runs to 15 residues. The CDR3 sequence is CASSPSGGFTGELFF. CDR3 coding DNA: TGTGCCAGCAGTCCTAGCGGGGGGTTCACCGGGGAGCTGTTTTTT.